This T cell receptor (beta chain) was sequenced in a study of response to subunit inactivated influenza vaccine. General study points: Each seasonal influenza vaccination recruits few new T cells, the authors suggested.

Only a few counts were recorded for this clonotype. Its antigen is undetermined. CDR1 and CDR2 from the germline V gene are SGHTA and FQGNSA. The V gene end was trimmed by 6 bases and the J gene end by 6 bases; junction bases not matched to a gene: 5. The CDR3 consists of 15 residues. TCRdb fed the RT-PCR reads into MiXCR, producing one record per CDR3 protein. The sample yields 500,000 to 600,000 distinct CDR3 sequences, 12% seen once. The TCR sequence derives from a man aged 50 or older who received an inactivated influenza vaccine. This chain uses TRBV7-2 with TRBJ2-2; 12 bases are a match to TRBD1. This sample comprised PBMCs from blood, obtained on the day of vaccination. The CDR3 region has the DNA TGTGCCAGCAGGCCCGGGACAGGGGGCTCCGGGGAGCTGTTTTTT. As protein: CASRPGTGGSGELFF.